This TCR beta chain is from a study of blood T cells in healthy people across ages. This clonotype has only one observation. The CDR3 loop spans 14 amino acids. V lost 8 bases and J 3 bases, leaving 15 bases between the germline ends. Germline V gives CDR1 SGHRS, CDR2 YFSETQ. A second PCR, run for about 7 to 12 cycles, used a sample-barcoded 5' primer plus a J-beta primer mix. A template-switch adaptor containing 12 random nucleotides labeled each cDNA molecule. TCRdb re-called the 5' RACE reads with MiXCR, one entry per CDR3 protein. This table has 920,000 or so distinct CDR3 sequences, 40% to 50% appearing once.

This receptor was taken from a woman aged 55-70 years in good health. The chain couples TRBV5-1 to TRBJ2-1, with a possible D match to TRBD2 (6 bases). Sample: blood. The DNA of the CDR3 is TGCGCCAGTTCGGAGGGGCACAACTACAATGAGCAGTTCTTC. It is translated as CASSEGHNYNEQFF.